This T cell receptor beta chain stems from a study of shared clonotypes between healthy human individuals. As for the study in general: Per-donor plates numbered three CD4 naive, three CD4 memory, two CD8 naive and one CD8 memory. Study-level results: Among donors, sharing of clonotypes was expected to be affected by sequencing depth. Across a handful of donors, naive CD4 shared roughly 5.1%, naive CD8 about 3.2%, memory CD4 less than 2.5%, memory CD8 roughly 0.37%.

V lost 5 bases and J 6 bases, leaving 14 bases between the germline ends. There are 13 residues in the CDR3. Germline CDR1 and CDR2: MNHEY and SMNVEV (reference sequence). To note about this clone: Its antigen is currently unknown.

The method was immunoSEQ multiplex PCR; TCRdb's version includes in-frame clones alone and lacks a portion of them. The sample records some 2 million clones, 85% to 95% being singletons. The source of this sequence is a man aged 18 to 30 in good health. The chain combines TRBV27 with TRBJ2-7; D unresolved. The sample comprised naive CD4+ T cells sorted from blood. As for subset: CD45RA+ positively selected. CDR3 amino acids: CASSPQPLSEQYF. CDR3 coding DNA: TGTGCCAGCAGTCCCCAACCCCTCTCCGAGCAGTACTTC.